These 5 T cell receptor beta chains were all obtained from the same sample, sequenced in a study of T-cell reconstitution after alpha-beta-depleted transplantation in children. Unique molecular identifiers featured in how the TCRbeta library was prepared. Each CDR3 protein gets one entry after TCRdb re-called the PCR reads with MiXCR. This sample carries some 300,000 distinct CDR3 sequences, about a tenth of them seen once, and the ten largest clones take just under 7.5%. This material consisted of PBMCs, taken before TCRalphabeta/CD19-depleted stem cell transplant. The receptors here all came from a boy less than two years old with acute myeloid leukemia, due to receive a stem cell transplant.

The V call is TRBV7-3, the J call TRBJ2-1, with TRBD2 matching over 9 bases. Germline V gives CDR1 SGHTA, CDR2 FQGTGA. The CDR3 loop spans 14 amino acids. Trimming at V came to 5 bases and at J to 7 bases, leaving 6 bases not matched to a gene. The CDR3 DNA follows: TGTGCCAGCAGCGGGACTAGCCCTAGGAATGAGCAGTTCTTC. Encoded protein: CASSGTSPRNEQFF.

This clonotype was seen many times. The chain joins TRBV29-1 to TRBJ2-3; D is possibly TRBD1 (6 bases). CDR1 and CDR2 (germline): SQVTM, ANQGSEA. V was trimmed by 7 bases and J by 1 base, leaving 6 bases between them. The CDR3 extends over 11 amino acids. CDR3 loop: CSGQGTDTQYF. Here the CDR3 DNA reads TGCAGCGGACAGGGCACAGATACGCAGTATTTT.

The rearrangement links TRBV5-1 to TRBJ1-2; D is unresolved. CDR1 and CDR2 (germline): SGHRS, YFSETQ. The CDR3 runs to 12 residues. V lost 4 bases, J lost 8 bases, and 12 bases lay in between. In DNA, the CDR3 is TGCGCCAGCAGCAACTCGTCCGAGGGCTACACCTTC. This codes for CASSNSSEGYTF.

V gene TRBV20-1 combines with J gene TRBJ2-1; 8 positions agree with TRBD2. Per the germline V gene, CDR1 is DFQATT and CDR2 is SNEGSKA (reference sequence). The CDR3 runs 18 residues. Unmatched junction bases numbered 21, after V lost 5 bases and J lost 6 bases. CDR3: CSAGKRTSPYSAGNEQFF. The CDR3, as DNA: TGCAGTGCTGGGAAGCGGACTAGCCCCTACTCAGCGGGCAATGAGCAGTTCTTC.

The chain employs TRBV10-1 and TRBJ2-2; 8 nucleotides align to TRBD2. Germline-derived CDR1 and CDR2 are WNHNN and SYGVQD (reference sequence). The CDR3 sequence is 18 residues long. The V segment lost 2 bases and the J segment 5 bases; nucleotides outside the gene matches: 13. CDR3 in amino acids: CASSEGSVPGLVTGELFF. The DNA of the CDR3 is TGCGCCAGCAGTGAGGGGTCGGTTCCGGGACTAGTAACCGGGGAGCTGTTTTTT.